Below, 7 T cell receptor beta chains from the same sample are listed, as sequenced in a study of radiotherapy plus CTLA-4 blockade in lung cancer (dated by TCRdb to the late 2010s). The method was the immunoSEQ multiplex PCR assay. TCRdb limited this immuneACCESS table to in-frame rearrangements with V and J called. A share of clones is missing; checked studies link under half to unresolved V genes, and the rest is unexplained. Present in this sample are 90,000 to 95,000 clones, 83% of which were seen just once. The ten largest account for 0.84% of the sample. The sample consisted of peripheral blood, taken from a patient treated with radiotherapy plus ipilimumab. These receptor sequences come from a human donor with non-small cell lung cancer who had stable disease on radiotherapy plus ipilimumab.

V and J are TRBV2 and TRBJ1-5; no clear D gene. The V end was cut by 8 bases, the J end by 2 bases, with 16 bases between. CDR3 length: 15 amino acids. Germline V gives CDR1 SNHLY, CDR2 FYNNEI. The CDR3 reads CASDWGGNGNQPQHF. The CDR3 DNA is TGTGCCAGCGATTGGGGAGGGAATGGCAATCAGCCCCAGCATTTT.

The chain links TRBV5-5 to TRBJ2-3, with 11 bases lining up with TRBD2. V lost 2 bases, J lost 1 base, and 6 bases stayed unmatched. Looked up from germline, CDR1 is SGHKS and CDR2 is YYEKEE (reference sequence). This CDR3 has 17 amino acids. This CDR3 is CASSFNVLAGGTDTQYF. CDR3 sequence (DNA): TGTGCCAGCAGCTTTAACGTACTAGCGGGAGGCACAGATACGCAGTATTTT. Together with reference TRBV5-5 and TRBJ2-3, the CDR3 gives the full variable domain: DAGVTQSPTHLIKTRGQQVTLRCSPISGHKSVSWYQQVLGQGPQFIFQYYEKEERGRGNFPDRFSARQFPNYSSELNVNALLLGDSALYLCASSFNVLAGGTDTQYFGPGTRLTVL.

The chain carries TRBV2 and TRBJ1-1; D is unclear. V lost 1 base, J lost 2 bases, and 8 bases lay in between. Looked up from germline, CDR1 is SNHLY and CDR2 is FYNNEI. There are 14 residues in the CDR3. The DNA for the CDR3 is TGTGCCAGCAGTGAAGAGGGTCCAAACACTGAAGCTTTCTTT. It translates to CASSEEGPNTEAFF. The whole variable domain, filled in from reference TRBV2 and TRBJ1-1, reads EPEVTQTPSHQVTQMGQEVILRCVPISNHLYFYWYRQILGQKVEFLVSFYNNEISEKSEIFDDQFSVERPDGSNFTLKIRSTKLEDSAMYFCASSEEGPNTEAFFGQGTRLTVV.

In DNA, the CDR3 is TGTGCCAGCACCCGAGGGGGGACAGGGGACACTGAAGCTTTCTTT. Its translation is CASTRGGTGDTEAFF. The chain uses TRBV28 and TRBJ1-1; TRBD1 matches at 10 bases. The germline V gene has CDR1 MDHEN and CDR2 SYDVKM. The CDR3 is made up of 15 amino acids. J was trimmed by 3 bases and V by 7 bases; bases with no gene match: 8. Full variable domain (rest looked up from reference TRBV28 and TRBJ1-1): DVKVTQSSRYLVKRTGEKVFLECVQDMDHENMFWYRQDPGLGLRLIYFSYDVKMKEKGDIPEGYSVSREKKERFSLILESASTNQTSMYLCASTRGGTGDTEAFFGQGTRLTVV.

This clone was counted between two and nine times. V and J are TRBV28 and TRBJ1-5; maybe TRBD1 (5 bases). This CDR3 is built from 13 residues. Germline CDR1 is MDHEN and CDR2 is SYDVKM. Trimming stripped 1 base from V and 10 bases from J, with 11 bases between. DNA of the CDR3: TGTGCCAGCAGTTTATTGACAGTCGGCCCCCAGCATTTT. Translation: CASSLLTVGPQHF.

V and J are TRBV6-5 and TRBJ2-7; D call uncertain. V was pared by 4 bases and J by 0 bases, with 16 bases between. Germline lookup yields CDR1 MNHEY and CDR2 SVGAGI. This CDR3 contains 16 residues. The CDR3 DNA sequence: TGTGCCAGCAGTTTTCTTACTTGGCAGGTCTCCTACGAGCAGTACTTC. Amino acid sequence: CASSFLTWQVSYEQYF.

The V call is TRBV2, the J call TRBJ1-4; D might be TRBD1 (5 bases). The CDR3 is 14 amino acids. The V end was cut by 8 bases, the J end by 0 bases, with 10 bases between. Germline CDR1 and CDR2: SNHLY and FYNNEI. CDR3 loop: CASGDGPTNEKLFF. In DNA form, the CDR3 reads TGTGCCAGCGGGGACGGCCCAACTAATGAAAAACTGTTTTTT.